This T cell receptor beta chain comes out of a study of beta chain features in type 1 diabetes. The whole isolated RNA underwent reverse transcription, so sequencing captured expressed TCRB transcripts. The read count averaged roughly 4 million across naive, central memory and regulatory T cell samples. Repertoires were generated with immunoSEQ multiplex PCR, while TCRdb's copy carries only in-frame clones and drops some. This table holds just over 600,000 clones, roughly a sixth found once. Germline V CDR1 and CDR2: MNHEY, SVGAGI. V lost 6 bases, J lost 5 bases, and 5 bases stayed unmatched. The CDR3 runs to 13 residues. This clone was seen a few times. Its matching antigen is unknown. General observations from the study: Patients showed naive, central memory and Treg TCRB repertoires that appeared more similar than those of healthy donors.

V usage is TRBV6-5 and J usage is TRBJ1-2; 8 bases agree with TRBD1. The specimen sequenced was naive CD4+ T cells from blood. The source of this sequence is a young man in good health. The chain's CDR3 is CASSLGQEYGYTF. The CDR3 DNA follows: TGTGCCAGCAGCTTGGGACAGGAGTATGGCTACACCTTC.